This TCR beta chain was found in a study of T cell responses to AZD1222 COVID-19 vaccine. Study information: Whether given at about 4 or about 12 weeks, second doses were pooled. Findings of the study overall: Donors, mostly white British, included more females; clonal diversity was possibly underestimated. Receipt of two AZD1222 doses was followed by a rise in Spike-specific TCR breadth and depth.

This CDR3 has 13 residues. Trimming cost V 3 bases and J 9 bases, with 14 bases left between them. In the case of this clone: No antigen is known for it.

Here immunoSEQ multiplex PCR was the method, and the copy in TCRdb shows in-frame clones only, minus some. The sample lists over 150,000 clones, around 90% occurring once. The clonotype originates from an adult in good health. The starting material was peripheral blood, obtained on day 0 of AZD1222 vaccination. The rearrangement uses TRBV12-3 or TRBV12-4 and TRBJ1-1; a weak D match, TRBD1 (6 bases). The CDR3 loop is CASSFGRDRKAFF. The CDR3 region has the DNA TGTGCCAGCAGTTTCGGTCGCGACAGGAAAGCTTTCTTT.